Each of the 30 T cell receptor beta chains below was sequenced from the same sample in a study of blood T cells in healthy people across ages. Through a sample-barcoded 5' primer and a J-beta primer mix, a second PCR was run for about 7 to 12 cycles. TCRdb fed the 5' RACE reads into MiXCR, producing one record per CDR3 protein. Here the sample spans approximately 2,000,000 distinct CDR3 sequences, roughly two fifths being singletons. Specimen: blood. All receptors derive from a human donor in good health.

The CDR3 protein is CASSYSSREQYF. CDR3 nucleotide sequence: TGTGCCAGCAGTTACTCGTCGAGGGAGCAGTACTTC. The chain recombines TRBV6-2 or TRBV6-3 with TRBJ2-7; no definite D call. Germline assignment: CDR1 MNHEY and CDR2 SVGEGT. The V and J ends lost 0 bases and 7 bases respectively, with 7 bases between them. The CDR3 runs to 12 residues.

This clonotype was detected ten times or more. CDR3 protein: CATSRGDGSQVNEQFF. The DNA of the CDR3 is TGTGCCACCAGCAGAGGGGACGGATCTCAAGTGAATGAGCAGTTCTTC. The V call is TRBV15, the J call TRBJ2-1; either TRBD1 or TRBD2 may fit D (5 bases each). The germline CDR1 and CDR2 sequences are LNHNV and YYDKDF (reference sequence). This CDR3 spans 16 amino acids. Trimming removed 1 base at V and 7 bases at J, with 17 bases between.

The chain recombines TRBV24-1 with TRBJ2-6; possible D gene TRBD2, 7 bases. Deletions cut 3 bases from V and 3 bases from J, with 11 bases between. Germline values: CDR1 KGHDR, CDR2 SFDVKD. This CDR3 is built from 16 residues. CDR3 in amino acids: CATSDTGRVGANVLTF. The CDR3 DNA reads TGTGCCACCAGTGATACAGGGAGGGTTGGGGCCAACGTCCTGACTTTC.

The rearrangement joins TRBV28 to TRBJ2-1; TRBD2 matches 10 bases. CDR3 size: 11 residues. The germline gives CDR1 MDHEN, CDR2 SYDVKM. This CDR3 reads CASGGYVEQFF. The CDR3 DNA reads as TGTGCTAGCGGGGGGTACGTGGAGCAGTTCTTC.

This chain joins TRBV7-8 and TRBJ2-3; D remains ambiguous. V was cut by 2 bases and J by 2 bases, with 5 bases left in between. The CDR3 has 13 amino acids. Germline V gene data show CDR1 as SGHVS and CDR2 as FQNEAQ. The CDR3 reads CASSLWVTDTQYF. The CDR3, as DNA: TGTGCCAGCAGCTTATGGGTCACAGATACGCAGTATTTT.

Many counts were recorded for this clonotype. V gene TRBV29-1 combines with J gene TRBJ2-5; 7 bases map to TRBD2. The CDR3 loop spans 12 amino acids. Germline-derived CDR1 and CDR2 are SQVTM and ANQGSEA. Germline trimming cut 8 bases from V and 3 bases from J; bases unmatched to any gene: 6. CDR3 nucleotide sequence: TGCAGCTCCCGGGACTACGAAGAGACCCAGTACTTC. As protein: CSSRDYEETQYF.

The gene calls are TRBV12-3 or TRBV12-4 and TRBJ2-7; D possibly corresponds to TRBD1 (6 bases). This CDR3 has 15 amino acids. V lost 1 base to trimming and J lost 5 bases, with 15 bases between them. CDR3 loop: CASSLGYRDVDEQYF. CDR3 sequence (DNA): TGTGCCAGCAGTTTAGGGTACAGGGATGTTGACGAGCAGTACTTC.

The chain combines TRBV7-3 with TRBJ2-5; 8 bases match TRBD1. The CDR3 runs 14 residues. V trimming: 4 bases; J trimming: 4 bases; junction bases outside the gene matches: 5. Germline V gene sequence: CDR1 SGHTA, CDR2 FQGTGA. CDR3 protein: CASSWTGNRETQYF. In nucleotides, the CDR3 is TGTGCCAGCAGCTGGACAGGGAATCGAGAGACCCAGTACTTC.

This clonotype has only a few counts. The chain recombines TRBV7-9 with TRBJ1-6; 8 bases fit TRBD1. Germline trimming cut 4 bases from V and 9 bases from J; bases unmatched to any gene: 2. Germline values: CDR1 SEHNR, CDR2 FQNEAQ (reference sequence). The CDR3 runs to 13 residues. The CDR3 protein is CASSWGQASPLHF. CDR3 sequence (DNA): TGTGCCAGCAGCTGGGGACAGGCTTCACCCCTCCACTTT. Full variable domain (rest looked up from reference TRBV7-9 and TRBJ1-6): DTGVSQNPRHKITKRGQNVTFRCDPISEHNRLYWYRQTLGQGPEFLTYFQNEAQLEKSRLLSDRFSAERPKGSFSTLEIQRTEQGDSAMYLCASSWGQASPLHFGNGTRLTVT.

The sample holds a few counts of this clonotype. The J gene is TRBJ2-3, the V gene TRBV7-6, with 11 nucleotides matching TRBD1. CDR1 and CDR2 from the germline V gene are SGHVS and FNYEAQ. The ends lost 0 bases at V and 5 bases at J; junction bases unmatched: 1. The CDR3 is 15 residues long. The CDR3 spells CASSLAGQGVDTQYF. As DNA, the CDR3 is TGTGCCAGCAGCTTAGCGGGACAGGGGGTAGATACGCAGTATTTT.

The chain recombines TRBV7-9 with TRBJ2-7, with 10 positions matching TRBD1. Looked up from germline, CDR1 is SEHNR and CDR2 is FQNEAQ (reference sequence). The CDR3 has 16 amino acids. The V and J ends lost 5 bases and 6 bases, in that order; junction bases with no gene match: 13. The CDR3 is CASSPTPGQGLREQYF. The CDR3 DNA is TGTGCCAGCAGCCCGACTCCGGGACAGGGGCTTCGCGAGCAGTACTTC.

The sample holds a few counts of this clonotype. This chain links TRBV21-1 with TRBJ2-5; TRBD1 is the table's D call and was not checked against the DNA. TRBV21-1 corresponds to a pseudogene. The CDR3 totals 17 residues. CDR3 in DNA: TGTGCCAGCAGCAAAACGGACGGGACACCCATAGGGGAGACCCAGTACTTC. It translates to CASSKTDGTPIGETQYF.

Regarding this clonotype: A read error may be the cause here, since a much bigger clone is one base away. The CDR3 spells CASSFDRTTYEQYF. The CDR3 nucleotides are TGCGCCAGCAGCTTTGACAGGACTACCTACGAGCAGTACTTC. This chain connects TRBV5-1 to TRBJ2-5; the D gene could be TRBD1 or TRBD2 (6 bases each). The closer fit of TRBJ2-7 to the DNA end suggests the J call may be wrong. This CDR3 comprises 14 residues. Per germline, CDR1 SGHRS and CDR2 YFSETQ.

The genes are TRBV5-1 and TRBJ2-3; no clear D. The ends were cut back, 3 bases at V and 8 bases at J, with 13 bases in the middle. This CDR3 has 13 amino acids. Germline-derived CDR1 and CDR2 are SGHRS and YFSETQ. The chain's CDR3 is CASSWVPVATQYF. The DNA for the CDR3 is TGCGCCAGCAGCTGGGTTCCAGTAGCTACGCAGTATTTT.

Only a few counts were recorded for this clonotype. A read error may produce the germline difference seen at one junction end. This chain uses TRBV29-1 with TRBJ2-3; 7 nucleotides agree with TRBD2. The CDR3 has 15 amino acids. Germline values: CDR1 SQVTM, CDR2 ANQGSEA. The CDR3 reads CSAEYSGVGTDTQYF. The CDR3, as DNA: TGCAGCGCTGAATACAGCGGGGTGGGCACAGATACGCAGTATTTT.

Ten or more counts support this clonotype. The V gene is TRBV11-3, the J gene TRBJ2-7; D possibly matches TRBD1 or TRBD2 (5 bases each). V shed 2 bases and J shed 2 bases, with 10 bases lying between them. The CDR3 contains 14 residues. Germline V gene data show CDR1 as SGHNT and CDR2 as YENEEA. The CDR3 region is CASSLSGSTYEQYF. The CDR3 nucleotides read TGTGCCAGCAGCTTATCAGGGAGTACCTACGAGCAGTACTTC. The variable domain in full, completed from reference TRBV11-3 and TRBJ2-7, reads EAGVVQSPRYKIIEKKQPVAFWCNPISGHNTLYWYLQNLGQGPELLIRYENEEAVDDSQLPKDRFSAERLKGVDSTLKIQPAELGDSAVYLCASSLSGSTYEQYFGPGTRLTVT.

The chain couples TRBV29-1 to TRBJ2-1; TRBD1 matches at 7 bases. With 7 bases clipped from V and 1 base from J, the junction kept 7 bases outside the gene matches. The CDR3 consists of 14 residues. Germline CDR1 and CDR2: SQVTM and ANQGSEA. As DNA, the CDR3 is TGCAGCGCCATGGGGACAGATTCCTACAATGAGCAGTTCTTC. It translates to CSAMGTDSYNEQFF.

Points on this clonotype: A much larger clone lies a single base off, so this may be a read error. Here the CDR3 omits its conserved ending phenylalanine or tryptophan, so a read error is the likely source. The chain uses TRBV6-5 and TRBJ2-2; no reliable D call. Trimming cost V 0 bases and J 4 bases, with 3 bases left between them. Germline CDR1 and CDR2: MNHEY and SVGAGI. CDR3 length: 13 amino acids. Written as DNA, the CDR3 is TGTGCCAGCAGTTACTCGGGCACCGGGGAGCTGTTTTGT. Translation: CASSYSGTGELFC.

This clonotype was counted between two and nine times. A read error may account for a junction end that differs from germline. DNA of the CDR3: TGTGCTAGCAGCCTTGCGACAGGTCAGGCCTACGAGCAGTACTTC. Protein: CASSLATGQAYEQYF. The gene calls are TRBV7-7 and TRBJ2-7; D possibly corresponds to TRBD1 (6 bases). CDR1 and CDR2 (germline): SSHAT, FNYEAQ (reference sequence). The CDR3 sequence is 15 residues long.

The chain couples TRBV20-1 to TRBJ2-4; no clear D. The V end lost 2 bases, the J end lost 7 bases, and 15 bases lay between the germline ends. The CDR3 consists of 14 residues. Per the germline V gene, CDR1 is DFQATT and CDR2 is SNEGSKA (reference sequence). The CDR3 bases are TGCAGTGCTAGAAGATACTCGTCCCCCAACATTCAGTACTTC. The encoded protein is CSARRYSSPNIQYF.

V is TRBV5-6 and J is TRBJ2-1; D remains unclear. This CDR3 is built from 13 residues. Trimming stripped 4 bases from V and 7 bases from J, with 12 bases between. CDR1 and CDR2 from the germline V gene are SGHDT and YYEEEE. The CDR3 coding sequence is TGTGCCAGCAGCGAGCAGACTTCGAATGAGCAGTTCTTC. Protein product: CASSEQTSNEQFF.

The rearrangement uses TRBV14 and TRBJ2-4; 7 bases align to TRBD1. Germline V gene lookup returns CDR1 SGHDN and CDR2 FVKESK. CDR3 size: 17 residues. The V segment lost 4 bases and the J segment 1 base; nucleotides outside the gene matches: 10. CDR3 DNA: TGTGCCAGCAGCCTCTTGACAGGGAAGTCGGCCAAAAACATTCAGTACTTC. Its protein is CASSLLTGKSAKNIQYF.

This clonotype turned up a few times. The CDR3 nucleotides read TGCGCCAGCAGCTTGTCAGGGCGGCTGGAGACCCAGTACTTC. Its protein product is CASSLSGRLETQYF. The rearrangement links TRBV5-1 to TRBJ2-7; perhaps TRBD1 as D (5 bases). The J call is doubtful: the DNA matches TRBJ2-5 better. Germline values: CDR1 SGHRS, CDR2 YFSETQ. This CDR3 has 14 residues.

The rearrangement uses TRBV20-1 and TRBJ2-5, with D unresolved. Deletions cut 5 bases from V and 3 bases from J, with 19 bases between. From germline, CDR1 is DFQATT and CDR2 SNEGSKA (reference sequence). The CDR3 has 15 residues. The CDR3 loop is CSAPPRPGAEETQYF. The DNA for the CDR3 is TGCAGTGCTCCACCCCGCCCGGGCGCAGAAGAGACCCAGTACTTC.

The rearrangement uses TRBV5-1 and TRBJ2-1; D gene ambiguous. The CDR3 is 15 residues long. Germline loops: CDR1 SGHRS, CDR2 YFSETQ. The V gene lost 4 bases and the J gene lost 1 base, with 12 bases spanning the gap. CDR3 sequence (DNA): TGCGCCAGCAGCCCCGATATGGGGTCCTACAATGAGCAGTTCTTC. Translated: CASSPDMGSYNEQFF.

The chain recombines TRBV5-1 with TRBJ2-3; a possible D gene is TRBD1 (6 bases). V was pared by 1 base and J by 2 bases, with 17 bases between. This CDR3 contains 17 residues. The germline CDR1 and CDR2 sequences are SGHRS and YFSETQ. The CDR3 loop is CASSLRTSTGTTDTQYF. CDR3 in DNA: TGCGCCAGCAGCTTGAGGACCTCCACAGGGACCACAGATACGCAGTATTTT.

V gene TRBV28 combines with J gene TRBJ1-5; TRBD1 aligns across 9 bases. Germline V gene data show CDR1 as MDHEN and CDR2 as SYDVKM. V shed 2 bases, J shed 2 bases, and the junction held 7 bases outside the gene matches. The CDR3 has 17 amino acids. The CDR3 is CASSLEQGAGGNQPQHF. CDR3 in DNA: TGTGCCAGCAGTTTAGAACAGGGGGCGGGGGGCAATCAGCCCCAGCATTTT.

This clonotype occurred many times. The CDR3 is CASSERTAYGYTF. The CDR3, as DNA: TGTGCCAGCAGTGAAAGGACAGCCTATGGCTACACCTTC. This sequence joins TRBV2 and TRBJ1-2; possibly TRBD1 for D (6 bases). There are 13 residues in the CDR3. Trimming shortened V by 2 bases and J by 4 bases, and 8 bases separated the two germline ends. Germline V gene sequence: CDR1 SNHLY, CDR2 FYNNEI.

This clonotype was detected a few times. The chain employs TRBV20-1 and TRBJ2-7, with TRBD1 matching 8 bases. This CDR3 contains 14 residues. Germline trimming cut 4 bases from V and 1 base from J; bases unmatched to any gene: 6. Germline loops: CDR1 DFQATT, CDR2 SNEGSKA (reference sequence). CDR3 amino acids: CSATDRGLSYEQYF. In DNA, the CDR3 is TGCAGTGCTACTGACAGGGGTCTTTCCTACGAGCAGTACTTC.

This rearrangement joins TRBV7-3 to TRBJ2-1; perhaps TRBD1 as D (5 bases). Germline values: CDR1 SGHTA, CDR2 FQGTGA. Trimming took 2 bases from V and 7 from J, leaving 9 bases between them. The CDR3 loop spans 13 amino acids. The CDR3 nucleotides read TGTGCCAGCAGCTTAGCAGGGATGAATGAGCAGTTCTTC. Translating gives CASSLAGMNEQFF.